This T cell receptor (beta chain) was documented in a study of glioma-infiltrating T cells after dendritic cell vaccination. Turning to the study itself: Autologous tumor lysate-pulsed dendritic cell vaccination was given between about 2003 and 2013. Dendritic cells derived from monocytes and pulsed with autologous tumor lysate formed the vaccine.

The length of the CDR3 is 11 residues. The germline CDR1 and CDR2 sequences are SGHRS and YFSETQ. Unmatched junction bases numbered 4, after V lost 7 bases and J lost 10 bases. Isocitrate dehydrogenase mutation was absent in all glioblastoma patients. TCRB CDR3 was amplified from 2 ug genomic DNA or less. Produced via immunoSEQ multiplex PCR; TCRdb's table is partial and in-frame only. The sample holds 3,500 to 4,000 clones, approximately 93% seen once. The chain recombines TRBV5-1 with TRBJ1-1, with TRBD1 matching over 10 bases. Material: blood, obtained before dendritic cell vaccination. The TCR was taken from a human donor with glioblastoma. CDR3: CASGDRGLAFF. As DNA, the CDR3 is TGCGCCAGCGGGGACAGGGGTTTAGCTTTCTTT.